This TCR beta chain was recovered during a study of T cell clones after liver transplantation. Study information: TCRbeta sequencing after a pre-transplant mixed lymphocyte reaction identified graft-donor-reactive clones, later tracked in post-transplant blood. Until 12-24 months post-transplant, subjects got standard immunosuppression and no induction.

Germline CDR1 is SGHNT and CDR2 is YENEEA. The V end lost 3 bases, the J end lost 7 bases, and 3 bases lay between the germline ends. CDR3 length: 11 amino acids. The study's findings and limits: Small, mixed patient groups and varying post-transplant times limit these conclusions.

In regard to this clone: Its antigen is undetermined.

Repertoires were generated with immunoSEQ multiplex PCR, while TCRdb's copy carries only in-frame clones and drops some. This table has about 99,000 clones, around 83% appearing once. The source was CD4+ T cells from blood, collected before liver transplant. The clonotype was recovered from a human donor who received a liver transplant. The V gene is TRBV11-3, the J gene TRBJ2-2, with D unclear. CDR3 loop: CASSFFGELFF. The CDR3 DNA follows: TGTGCCAGCAGCTTCTTCGGGGAGCTGTTTTTT. The full variable domain, in which reference TRBV11-3 and TRBJ2-2 provide the parts outside the CDR3, is EAGVVQSPRYKIIEKKQPVAFWCNPISGHNTLYWYLQNLGQGPELLIRYENEEAVDDSQLPKDRFSAERLKGVDSTLKIQPAELGDSAVYLCASSFFGELFFGEGSRLTVL.